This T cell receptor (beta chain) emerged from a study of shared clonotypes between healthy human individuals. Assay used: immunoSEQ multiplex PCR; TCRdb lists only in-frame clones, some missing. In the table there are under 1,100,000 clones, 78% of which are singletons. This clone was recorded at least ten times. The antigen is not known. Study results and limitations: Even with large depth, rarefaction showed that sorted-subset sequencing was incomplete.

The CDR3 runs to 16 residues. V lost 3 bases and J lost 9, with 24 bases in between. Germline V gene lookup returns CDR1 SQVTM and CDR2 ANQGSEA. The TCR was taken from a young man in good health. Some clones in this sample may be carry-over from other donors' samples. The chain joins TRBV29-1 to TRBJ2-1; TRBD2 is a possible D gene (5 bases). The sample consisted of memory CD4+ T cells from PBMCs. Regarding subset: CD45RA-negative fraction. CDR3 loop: CSVDGYWESLASEQFF. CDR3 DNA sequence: TGCAGCGTTGACGGGTATTGGGAGTCCCTTGCAAGTGAGCAGTTCTTC.